This entry lists 4 T cell receptor beta chains sequenced from one sample in a study of blood T cell repertoires in COVID-19. Only in-frame clones appear in the TCRdb table, and some are missing; sequencing was by immunoSEQ multiplex PCR. The sample has about 100,000 clones, about 85% seen once. The sample taken for sequencing was peripheral blood. These receptors all come from a woman aged 45-65 years with COVID-19, enrolled during active disease.

This rearrangement joins TRBV9 to TRBJ2-1; TRBD2 agrees at 7 bases. The CDR3 is made up of 15 amino acids. V dropped 4 bases and J dropped 3; count of bases not matched to a gene: 7. Germline V gene sequence: CDR1 SGDLS, CDR2 YYNGEE. The DNA of the CDR3 is TGTGCCAGCAGCCCCGAAGGACTAGGCTACAATGAGCAGTTCTTC. As protein: CASSPEGLGYNEQFF.

The chain couples TRBV6-5 to TRBJ1-5, with a possible D match to TRBD1 (5 bases). CDR3 size: 14 residues. V dropped 6 bases and J dropped 4 bases, with 13 bases sitting between them. CDR1 is MNHEY, CDR2 SVGAGI, per germline. The CDR3 loop reads CASSPRTLNQPQHF. The CDR3 nucleotides read TGTGCCAGCAGCCCACGGACACTTAATCAGCCCCAGCATTTT.

V and J are TRBV5-6 and TRBJ1-6; tentatively, D is TRBD1 (5 bases). Trimming pared 1 base from V and 7 bases from J, leaving 12 bases between. Germline values: CDR1 SGHDT, CDR2 YYEEEE. The CDR3 has 15 residues. CDR3 amino acids: CASSLQSGQNSPLHF. The DNA of the CDR3 is TGTGCCAGCAGCTTGCAATCAGGGCAAAATTCACCCCTCCACTTT.

This clone was counted once. This chain uses TRBV25-1 with TRBJ1-5; tentative D call: TRBD1 (5 bases). From germline, CDR1 is MGHDK and CDR2 SYGVNS. V was cut by 2 bases and J by 3 bases, with 5 bases left in between. The CDR3 runs to 13 residues. The chain's CDR3 is CASSEGANQPQHF. The CDR3 DNA reads TGTGCCAGCAGTGAAGGGGCCAATCAGCCCCAGCATTTT.